This T cell receptor beta chain was retrieved from a study of T-cell reconstitution after alpha-beta-depleted transplantation in children. For TCRbeta, the library was prepared with unique molecular identifiers. TCRdb redid the calling of the PCR reads with MiXCR, one entry per CDR3 protein. The table lists 400,000 to 550,000 distinct CDR3 sequences, about 10% of them singletons. This clonotype appeared many times. The CDR3 covers 17 residues. Germline CDR1 SGHRS, CDR2 YFSETQ. J lost 5 bases, V lost 4 bases, and 13 bases had no gene match. This receptor was identified in a child under 10 years old with inherited bone marrow failure, due to receive a stem cell transplant. Sequences were derived from PBMCs, sampled before TCRalphabeta/CD19-depleted stem cell transplant. The rearrangement links TRBV5-1 to TRBJ2-3; 10 bases match TRBD2. The CDR3 region is CASSSAAMVAGGDTQYF. CDR3 coding DNA: TGCGCCAGCAGCAGCGCCGCTATGGTAGCGGGAGGAGATACGCAGTATTTT.